The T cell receptor (beta chain) described here comes from a study of cytomegalovirus exposure and HLA in healthy donors. Trimming took 3 bases from V and 8 from J; bases not matched to a gene: 8. CDR1 and CDR2 (germline): SGHNT, YYREEE (reference sequence). This CDR3 spans 16 amino acids. Both 60 Vbeta primers and 13 Jbeta primers went into the PCR. Measured with immunoSEQ multiplex PCR; TCRdb has only the in-frame clones, and not every one. Of 150,000 to 200,000 clones in the sample, roughly 65% were seen once. Sequencing was done on a sample of PBMCs. The rearrangement uses TRBV5-4 and TRBJ2-1; 13 positions match TRBD2. The clonotype comes from a man aged 18 to 30 in good health and CMV-seropositive. The CDR3 DNA follows: TGTGCCAGCAGCTCGGCTACTAGCGGGAGGGAGTATGAGCAGTTCTTC. This translates into CASSSATSGREYEQFF.